Listed below are T cell receptor beta chains from one sample, sequenced in a study of cytomegalovirus exposure and HLA in healthy donors. Here immunoSEQ multiplex PCR was the method, and the copy in TCRdb shows in-frame clones only, minus some. Found here are around 140,000 clones; the top ten clones hold approximately 1.7%. The sample comprised PBMCs. The source is a woman aged 40 to 50 in good health and CMV-seropositive. Both conserved end residues are part of each CDR3.

v_gene: TRBV19
j_gene: TRBJ1-5
CDR3aa: CASTGGQGSNQPQHF

v_gene: TRBV19
j_gene: TRBJ1-4
CDR3aa: CASSINPGTVNEKLFF

v_gene: TRBV2
j_gene: TRBJ2-3
CDR3aa: CASSEPGSPTDTQYF

v_gene: TRBV5-1
j_gene: TRBJ2-5
CDR3aa: CASSFASGWRQTQYF

v_gene: TRBV27
j_gene: TRBJ2-1
CDR3aa: CASSFYSDLYNEQFF

v_gene: TRBV11-3
j_gene: TRBJ2-1
CDR3aa: CASSLGLASNEQFF

v_gene: TRBV28
j_gene: TRBJ2-5
CDR3aa: CASSPGLAGTETQYF

v_gene: TRBV25-1
j_gene: TRBJ2-2
CDR3aa: CASSETGTGVTGELFF

v_gene: TRBV7-9
j_gene: TRBJ1-2
CDR3aa: CASSSQGSAYGYTF

v_gene: TRBV6-6
j_gene: TRBJ2-7
CDR3aa: CASAKSRDSHHEQYF

v_gene: TRBV25-1
j_gene: TRBJ2-2
CDR3aa: CASSASSFGELFF

v_gene: TRBV12-5
j_gene: TRBJ2-1
CDR3aa: CASGLAHPLTSGRGLSYNEQFF

v_gene: TRBV4-3
j_gene: .
CDR3aa: CASSPASGASYEQYF

v_gene: TRBV10-3
j_gene: TRBJ1-4
CDR3aa: CAISARQFSTNEKLFF

v_gene: TRBV11-2
j_gene: TRBJ2-5
CDR3aa: CASTSRPRGEETQYF

v_gene: TRBV18
j_gene: TRBJ2-1
CDR3aa: CASSKRIDADEQFF

v_gene: TRBV7-9
j_gene: TRBJ1-1
CDR3aa: CASRQERTEAFF

v_gene: TRBV19
j_gene: TRBJ1-2
CDR3aa: CASSTPTGGYGYTF

v_gene: TRBV28
j_gene: TRBJ1-4
CDR3aa: CASSSRGEANEKLFF

v_gene: TRBV2
j_gene: TRBJ1-2
CDR3aa: CASKGMWRGYTF

v_gene: TRBV7-2
j_gene: TRBJ2-3
CDR3aa: CASSSTGLADTQYF

v_gene: TRBV7-9
j_gene: TRBJ1-2
CDR3aa: CASSLAMGLSYGYTF

v_gene: TRBV28
j_gene: TRBJ2-1
CDR3aa: CASSTTQREGNNEQFF

v_gene: TRBV6-5
j_gene: TRBJ1-2
CDR3aa: CASSSRTGGVYGYTF

v_gene: TRBV7-3
j_gene: TRBJ2-1
CDR3aa: CASSSILPGQGHNEQFF

v_gene: TRBV5-1
j_gene: TRBJ2-7
CDR3aa: CASSSGQGTPGTFYEQYF

v_gene: TRBV5-6
j_gene: TRBJ1-1
CDR3aa: CASSFGGSLTEAFF

v_gene: TRBV4-3
j_gene: TRBJ2-3
CDR3aa: CASSREPRLAEITDTQYF

v_gene: TRBV5-1
j_gene: TRBJ2-7
CDR3aa: CASSPREGHEQYF

v_gene: TRBV6-5
j_gene: TRBJ2-5
CDR3aa: CASSRTEEAVAQYF

v_gene: TRBV7-8
j_gene: TRBJ2-7
CDR3aa: CASSLFTAGSSYEQYF

v_gene: TRBV7-3
j_gene: TRBJ2-1
CDR3aa: CASSLSGGTGNEQFF

v_gene: TRBV10-2
j_gene: TRBJ1-1
CDR3aa: CASSLYSNTEAFF

v_gene: TRBV7-6
j_gene: TRBJ1-1
CDR3aa: CASSVGAGTEAFF

v_gene: TRBV28
j_gene: TRBJ2-7
CDR3aa: CASSLSGTGWYEQYF

v_gene: TRBV2
j_gene: TRBJ2-7
CDR3aa: CASSEPSHYEQYF

v_gene: TRBV7-9
j_gene: TRBJ2-7
CDR3aa: CASSLVGTSVTSSYEQYF

v_gene: TRBV15
j_gene: TRBJ2-5
CDR3aa: CATSGGQGEETQYF

v_gene: TRBV5-4
j_gene: TRBJ2-1
CDR3aa: CASSFGGSYNEQFF

v_gene: TRBV28
j_gene: TRBJ2-5
CDR3aa: CASSETSGSMKTQYF

v_gene: TRBV27
j_gene: TRBJ1-4
CDR3aa: CASSLSTGWNEKLFF

v_gene: TRBV28
j_gene: TRBJ2-1
CDR3aa: CASSIYGLAGGGQFF